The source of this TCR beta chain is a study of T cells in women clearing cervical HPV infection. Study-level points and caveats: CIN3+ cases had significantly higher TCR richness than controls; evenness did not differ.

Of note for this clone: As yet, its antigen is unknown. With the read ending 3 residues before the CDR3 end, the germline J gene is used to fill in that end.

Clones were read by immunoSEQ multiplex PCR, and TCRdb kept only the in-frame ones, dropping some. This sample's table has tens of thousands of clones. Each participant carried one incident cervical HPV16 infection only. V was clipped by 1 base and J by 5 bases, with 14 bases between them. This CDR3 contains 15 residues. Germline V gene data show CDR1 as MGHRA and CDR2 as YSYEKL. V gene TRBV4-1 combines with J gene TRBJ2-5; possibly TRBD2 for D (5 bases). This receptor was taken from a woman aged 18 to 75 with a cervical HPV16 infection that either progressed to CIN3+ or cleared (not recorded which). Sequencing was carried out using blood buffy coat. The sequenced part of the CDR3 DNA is TGCGCCAGCAGCCAAGGTCCGGCGGGTGGGGAGACC. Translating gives CASSQGPAGGET. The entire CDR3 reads CASSQGPAGGETQYF.